These T cell receptor beta chains were read from a single sample in a study of cytomegalovirus exposure and HLA in healthy donors. TCRdb's copy holds only in-frame clones and misses some; the assay was immunoSEQ multiplex PCR. The table lists roughly 72,000 clones. Specimen: PBMCs. These receptors were obtained from a man aged 18 to 35 in good health and CMV-seropositive. Each CDR3 is given with its conserved first and last residue. D genes are given only for firm matches.

CDR3aa: CASSLDRDQPQHF; CDR3nt: TGCGCCAGCAGCTTGGACAGGGATCAGCCCCAGCATTTT; d_gene: NA; v_gene: TRBV5-1; j_gene: TRBJ1-5
CDR3aa: CASSLWREDTDTQYF; CDR3nt: TGCGCCAGCAGCTTGTGGCGGGAAGACACAGATACGCAGTATTTT; d_gene: NA; v_gene: TRBV5-1; j_gene: TRBJ2-3
CDR3aa: CASSQDRGTTQYF; CDR3nt: TGTGCCAGCAGCCAAGATCGGGGGACCACGCAGTATTTT; d_gene: NA; v_gene: TRBV14; j_gene: TRBJ2-3
CDR3aa: CASSPPFTGGYGYTF; CDR3nt: TGTGCCAGCAGCCCCCCTTTTACAGGGGGCTATGGCTACACCTTC; d_gene: TRBD1; v_gene: TRBV5-6; j_gene: TRBJ1-2
CDR3aa: CAWSVGIQDRTARHF; CDR3nt: TGTGCCTGGAGTGTAGGTATTCAGGATAGGACAGCCCGGCATTTT; d_gene: NA; v_gene: TRBV30; j_gene: TRBJ1-5
CDR3aa: CASSGSRPYGYTF; CDR3nt: TGTGCCAGCAGCGGGAGCCGGCCCTATGGCTACACCTTC; d_gene: NA; v_gene: TRBV5-4; j_gene: TRBJ1-2
CDR3aa: CASSARYSGTENNEKLFF; CDR3nt: TGCGCCAGCAGCGCGCGCTATTCCGGGACAGAAAATAATGAAAAACTGTTTTTT; d_gene: TRBD1; v_gene: TRBV5-1; j_gene: TRBJ1-4
CDR3aa: CASSPLAGGSQETQYF; CDR3nt: TGTGCCAGCAGCCCCCTAGCGGGGGGGTCCCAAGAGACCCAGTACTTC; d_gene: TRBD2; v_gene: TRBV5-4; j_gene: TRBJ2-5
CDR3aa: CASSFSTGGSYGYTF; CDR3nt: TGCGCCAGCAGCTTCTCTACAGGGGGATCCTATGGCTACACCTTC; d_gene: TRBD1; v_gene: TRBV5-1; j_gene: TRBJ1-2
CDR3aa: CASSVASTIDEQFF; CDR3nt: TGTGCCAGCAGCGTAGCTAGTACAATCGATGAGCAGTTCTTC; d_gene: NA; v_gene: TRBV9; j_gene: TRBJ2-1
CDR3aa: CASGPVRDSDSYNEQFF; CDR3nt: TGTGCTAGTGGTCCGGTGAGAGACAGCGACTCCTACAATGAGCAGTTCTTC; d_gene: NA; v_gene: TRBV12-5; j_gene: TRBJ2-1
CDR3aa: CASSWQEETEAFF; CDR3nt: TGTGCCAGCAGTTGGCAGGAGGAAACTGAAGCTTTCTTT; d_gene: NA; v_gene: TRBV28; j_gene: TRBJ1-1
CDR3aa: CASSGPGSGVSYEQYF; CDR3nt: TGTGCCAGCAGTGGCCCAGGTTCAGGGGTCTCCTACGAGCAGTACTTC; d_gene: NA; v_gene: TRBV6-1; j_gene: TRBJ2-7
CDR3aa: CASSFGGSDYGYTF; CDR3nt: TGCGCCAGCAGCTTTGGAGGATCCGACTATGGCTACACCTTC; d_gene: NA; v_gene: TRBV5-1; j_gene: TRBJ1-2
CDR3aa: CASSARPDTQYF; CDR3nt: TGTGCCAGCAGCGCGAGGCCGGATACGCAGTATTTT; d_gene: NA; v_gene: TRBV14; j_gene: TRBJ2-3
CDR3aa: CAWRAQGRHF; CDR3nt: TGTGCCTGGAGGGCACAGGGTCGGCATTTT; d_gene: NA; v_gene: TRBV30; j_gene: TRBJ1-5
CDR3aa: CASSLAPSNTGELFF; CDR3nt: TGTGCCAGCAGCTTAGCCCCGTCGAACACCGGGGAGCTGTTTTTT; d_gene: NA; v_gene: TRBV11-2; j_gene: TRBJ2-2
CDR3aa: CASSPNQPQHF; CDR3nt: TGTGCCAGCAGTCCGAATCAGCCCCAGCATTTT; d_gene: NA; v_gene: TRBV28; j_gene: TRBJ1-5